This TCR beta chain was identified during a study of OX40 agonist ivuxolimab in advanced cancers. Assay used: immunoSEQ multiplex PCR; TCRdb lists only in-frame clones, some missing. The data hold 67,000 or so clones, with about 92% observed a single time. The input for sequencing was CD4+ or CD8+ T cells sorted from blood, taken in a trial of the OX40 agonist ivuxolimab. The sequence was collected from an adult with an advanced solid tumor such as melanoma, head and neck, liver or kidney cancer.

CDR3 coding DNA: TGTGCCAGCAGCCGCTCCTCGGGACTGTCTCAAGAGACCCAGTACTTC. Protein sequence: CASSRSSGLSQETQYF. The rearrangement uses TRBV11-2 and TRBJ2-5; D might be TRBD2 (6 bases). The CDR3 sequence is 16 residues long. The germline V and J ends were trimmed by 5 bases and 2 bases, with 18 bases remaining between them. From germline, CDR1 is SGHAT and CDR2 FQNNGV.